The 18 T cell receptor beta chains below were found in one sample sequenced in a study of blood T cell repertoires in COVID-19. Clones were sequenced by immunoSEQ multiplex PCR, and TCRdb holds only the in-frame ones, with some missing. The sample has approximately 300,000 clones, 75% to 90% seen once; the top ten hold under 2%. Sequencing was carried out using PBMCs or T cells enriched from blood (not recorded which). These receptors came from a woman aged 25 to 39 who had been exposed to COVID-19.

A word on this clone: Other nucleotide sequences in the sample specify the same CDR3. The chain has TRBV7-9 and TRBJ2-1; 7 nucleotides line up with TRBD2. This CDR3 comprises 11 residues. CDR1 and CDR2 from the germline V gene are SEHNR and FQNEAQ (reference sequence). CDR3 DNA: TGTGCTACGGGGGGTTACAATGAGCAGTTCTTC. Its translation is CATGGYNEQFF.

This chain uses TRBV28 with TRBJ1-2; D gene unclear. The V and J ends lost 6 bases and 8 bases respectively, with 16 bases between them. The V gene's germline CDR1 is MDHEN and CDR2 SYDVKM. The CDR3 length is 13 residues. Here the CDR3 reads CASRTGSSGGYTF. The CDR3 DNA reads TGTGCCAGCAGAACCGGGTCCAGTGGAGGCTACACCTTC.

The chain joins TRBV18 to TRBJ1-6; maybe TRBD1 (6 bases). The CDR3 consists of 14 residues. Deletions cut 4 bases from V and 7 bases from J, with 11 bases between. Germline V lookup: CDR1 KGHSH, CDR2 LQKENI. The DNA of the CDR3 is TGTGCCAGCTCACTAACAGGGTCGAATTCACCCCTCCACTTT. Residues: CASSLTGSNSPLHF.

This clone was seen once. This sequence joins TRBV30 and TRBJ2-1; TRBD2 matches 8 bases. CDR3 length: 16 amino acids. CDR1 is GTSNPN and CDR2 is SVGIG in the germline V gene (reference sequence). Trimming took 1 base from V and 9 from J; bases not matched to a gene: 14. CDR3 residues: CAWSAIKSGSLGEQFF. CDR3 DNA: TGTGCCTGGAGTGCCATTAAAAGCGGGAGTTTGGGTGAGCAGTTCTTC.

This chain links TRBV5-1 with TRBJ1-5, with D tentatively TRBD1 (6 bases). Deletions cut 1 base from V and 7 bases from J, with 12 bases between. The germline gives CDR1 SGHRS, CDR2 YFSETQ. The CDR3 consists of 14 residues. The CDR3 DNA reads TGCGCCAGCAGCTTGCGAGGGGGGGAGCAGCCCCAGCATTTT. It encodes CASSLRGGEQPQHF.

The chain combines TRBV5-1 with TRBJ2-7; perhaps TRBD1 as D (6 bases). CDR1 is SGHRS, CDR2 YFSETQ, per germline. The V and J ends lost 0 bases and 0 bases respectively, with 13 bases between them. This CDR3 spans 16 amino acids. The CDR3 nucleotides read TGCGCCAGCAGCTTGGTAGCAGGGGATATCTCCTACGAGCAGTACTTC. It yields the protein CASSLVAGDISYEQYF.

The rearrangement uses TRBV7-2 and TRBJ2-7; D call uncertain. The CDR3 runs 11 residues. Germline V lookup: CDR1 SGHTA, CDR2 FQGNSA. V lost 4 bases, J lost 7 bases, and 8 bases lay in between. CDR3 DNA sequence: TGTGCCAGCAGCTCCCGCGAGGAGCAGTACTTC. Its translation is CASSSREEQYF. Supplemented by reference TRBV7-2 and TRBJ2-7, the full variable domain reads GAGVSQSPSNKVTEKGKDVELRCDPISGHTALYWYRQSLGQGLEFLIYFQGNSAPDKSGLPSDRFSAERTGGSVSTLTIQRTQQEDSAVYLCASSSREEQYFGPGTRLTVT.

The chain joins TRBV9 to TRBJ2-1; the D is unclear. This CDR3 is 13 amino acids long. The germline V gene encodes CDR1 SGDLS and CDR2 YYNGEE. Trimming stripped 3 bases from V and 10 bases from J, with 14 bases between. The CDR3 here is CASSELTLSEQFF. CDR3 DNA sequence: TGTGCCAGCAGCGAACTTACCCTTAGCGAGCAGTTCTTC.

This sequence joins TRBV28 and TRBJ1-4; possible D gene TRBD1, 5 bases. The CDR3 covers 14 residues. Germline V gene data show CDR1 as MDHEN and CDR2 as SYDVKM. The V end was cut by 2 bases, the J end by 14 bases, with 18 bases between. The CDR3 protein is CASSLRPPGSGLFF. The DNA for the CDR3 is TGTGCCAGCAGTTTACGACCCCCCGGGTCAGGGCTGTTTTTT.

The chain links TRBV2 to TRBJ2-5; 10 nucleotides match TRBD1. CDR1 is SNHLY, CDR2 FYNNEI, per germline. The CDR3 contains 15 residues. J gave up 3 bases and V 6 bases, and 7 bases lay outside the gene matches. The CDR3 nucleotides read TGTGCCAGCAGGAGGACAGGGACAGGGGAAGAGACCCAGTACTTC. Encoded protein: CASRRTGTGEETQYF.

This clone appeared a single time. The chain links TRBV27 to TRBJ1-1; TRBD1 matches at 8 bases. With V trimmed by 5 bases and J by 5 bases, 7 bases remained unmatched. CDR3 length equals 14 residues. The germline CDR1 and CDR2 sequences are MNHEY and SMNVEV (reference sequence). Written as DNA, the CDR3 is TGTGCCAGCAGTGATCAGGGGGCGGGAACTGAAGCTTTCTTT. Its translation is CASSDQGAGTEAFF.

The V call is TRBV5-1, the J call TRBJ1-3; 10 bases map to TRBD1. Germline V gives CDR1 SGHRS, CDR2 YFSETQ. The CDR3 is 16 residues long. The J segment lost 7 bases and the V segment lost 4 bases, leaving 11 bases of the junction unmatched. DNA for the CDR3: TGCGCCAGCAGCCCGGGAAGCGGGACAGGGGTCAACACCATATATTTT. Its translation: CASSPGSGTGVNTIYF.

V gene TRBV2 combines with J gene TRBJ2-7, with a tentative D call TRBD1 (5 bases). The CDR3 length is 14 residues. Germline CDR1 reads SNHLY; CDR2 reads FYNNEI. V dropped 4 bases and J dropped 4 bases, with 14 bases sitting between them. The CDR3 loop is CASSVLVTAYEQYF. The CDR3 DNA sequence: TGTGCCAGCAGTGTCCTCGTGACAGCTTACGAGCAGTACTTC. The variable domain in full, completed from reference TRBV2 and TRBJ2-7, reads EPEVTQTPSHQVTQMGQEVILRCVPISNHLYFYWYRQILGQKVEFLVSFYNNEISEKSEIFDDQFSVERPDGSNFTLKIRSTKLEDSAMYFCASSVLVTAYEQYFGPGTRLTVT.

This sequence joins TRBV27 and TRBJ2-7, with TRBD2 matching over 11 bases. This CDR3 spans 17 amino acids. The germline V gene encodes CDR1 MNHEY and CDR2 SMNVEV (reference sequence). Unmatched junction bases numbered 9, after V lost 5 bases and J lost 0 bases. CDR3 loop: CASSRIFGTSGSYEQYF. In DNA, the CDR3 is TGTGCCAGCAGTCGAATCTTTGGGACTAGCGGCTCCTACGAGCAGTACTTC.

DNA for the CDR3: TGTGCCAGCATTTCAGGAGGCGAGACCCAGTACTTC. It codes for CASISGGETQYF. The chain combines TRBV28 with TRBJ2-5; perhaps TRBD2 as D (5 bases). Germline V gene sequence: CDR1 MDHEN, CDR2 SYDVKM. This CDR3 comprises 12 residues. V shed 7 bases and J shed 5 bases, with 11 bases lying between them.

The V call is TRBV19, the J call TRBJ1-3; maybe TRBD1 (6 bases). Trimming took 8 bases from V and 0 from J, leaving 14 bases between them. CDR1 and CDR2 (germline): LNHDA, SQIVND (reference sequence). The length of the CDR3 is 15 residues. The CDR3 loop is CASAQGQSSGNTIYF. The CDR3 nucleotides are TGTGCCAGTGCCCAGGGGCAGAGCTCTGGAAACACCATATATTTT.

This chain links TRBV4-1 with TRBJ2-7; 11 positions match TRBD1. The V and J ends lost 1 base and 3 bases, in that order; junction bases with no gene match: 8. This CDR3 has 17 amino acids. Per the germline V gene, CDR1 is MGHRA and CDR2 is YSYEKL. Here the CDR3 DNA reads TGCGCCAGCAGCCAAGCCCTACCGGGGACAGGGGGCTACGAGCAGTACTTC. This gives the protein CASSQALPGTGGYEQYF.

This chain connects TRBV4-1 to TRBJ2-3, with D perhaps TRBD2 (5 bases). Germline V gives CDR1 MGHRA, CDR2 YSYEKL. The V end was cut by 2 bases, the J end by 6 bases, with 15 bases between. CDR3 length: 15 amino acids. In DNA form, the CDR3 reads TGCGCCAGCAGCCAATTAAACCCAGCGGTTGATACGCAGTATTTT. Encoded protein: CASSQLNPAVDTQYF.